The present TCR beta chain was sequenced within a study of blood T cell repertoires in COVID-19. Per germline, CDR1 ENHRY and CDR2 SYGVKD. This CDR3 has 14 amino acids. V lost 0 bases and J 0 bases, leaving 5 bases between the germline ends. The protocol was immunoSEQ multiplex PCR, while the TCRdb copy is restricted to in-frame clones and leaves out a portion. The table records about 13,000 clones, about nine tenths of them present only once. The chain carries TRBV10-3 and TRBJ1-2; the D is unclear. The TCR was taken from a human donor in a cohort sampled during active COVID-19. Source material: peripheral blood. CDR3 nucleotide sequence: TGTGCCATCAGTGAGTCCTCGGCTAACTATGGCTACACCTTC. It codes for CAISESSANYGYTF.